These T cell receptor beta chains were read from a single sample in a study of persistence of HIV-infected CD4 T cells. Their antigens are not known. Profiled with immunoSEQ multiplex PCR; TCRdb holds only in-frame clones, not every one. Here the sample spans about 40,000 clones, about 84% being singletons. Sequenced material: CD4+ T cells sorted from PBMCs after 18-hour stimulation, taken from a patient who received antiretroviral therapy. These receptors came from an adult man with HIV who was CMV-seropositive. CDR3s include the opening cysteine and the closing phenylalanine or tryptophan. D genes are given only for firm matches. Size is omitted from some rows. Given values are once, few, many or a class for expanded clones.

clone_size j_call d_call cdr3_length v_call cdr3_aa cdr3_nt
- TRBJ2-2 - 13 TRBV18 CASSPQTTGELFF TGTGCCAGCTCACCGCAGACGACCGGGGAGCTGTTTTTT
- TRBJ2-4 TRBD1 16 TRBV19 CASSLQGAAAKNIQYF TGTGCCAGTAGTTTACAGGGGGCGGCGGCCAAAAACATTCAGTACTTC
- TRBJ1-2 TRBD1 14 TRBV7-2 CASSSGGTLWSYTF TGTGCCAGCAGCTCAGGGGGGACACTTTGGAGCTACACCTTC
- TRBJ2-5 - 15 TRBV9 CASSLTGFYKETQYF TGTGCCAGCAGCTTAACAGGGTTTTACAAAGAGACCCAGTACTTC
once TRBJ2-5 - 14 TRBV19 CASSMWANQETQYF TGTGCCAGTAGTATGTGGGCAAACCAAGAGACCCAGTACTTC
- TRBJ2-3 - 13 TRBV25-1 CASSEYGTDTQYF TGTGCCAGCAGTGAATATGGGACAGATACGCAGTATTTT
- TRBJ2-5 - 14 TRBV5-1 CASSLIDKQETQYF TGCGCCAGCAGCTTGATCGACAAACAAGAGACCCAGTACTTC
- TRBJ1-3 - 16 TRBV4-1 CASSQVERASGNTIYF TGCGCCAGCAGCCAAGTTGAACGAGCTTCTGGAAACACCATATATTTT
- TRBJ2-5 TRBD2 16 TRBV27 CASSRLAGGGRETQYF TGTGCCAGCAGTCGACTAGCGGGAGGCGGGAGAGAGACCCAGTACTTC
- TRBJ1-5 - 14 TRBV10-3 CAISEVGKGQPQHF TGTGCCATCAGTGAGGTAGGGAAAGGTCAGCCCCAGCATTTT
- TRBJ2-7 - 15 TRBV28 CASSFAVPTTYEQYF TGTGCCAGCAGTTTTGCTGTACCTACCACCTACGAGCAGTACTTC
- TRBJ2-1 - 16 TRBV3-1/TRBV3-2 CASSQDRGRRGNEQFF TGTGCCAGCAGCCAAGATCGCGGCAGGAGGGGAAATGAGCAGTTCTTC
- TRBJ1-2 - 13 TRBV10-3 CAIGQKLPYGYTF TGTGCCATCGGACAGAAACTTCCCTACGGCTACACCTTC
- TRBJ2-7 TRBD1 15 TRBV19 CASSIQQGARYEQYF TGTGCCAGTAGTATACAGCAGGGGGCACGCTACGAGCAGTACTTC
- TRBJ1-1 TRBD1 14 TRBV20-1 CSASPGQMNTEAFF TGCAGTGCTAGTCCGGGACAGATGAACACTGAAGCTTTCTTT
- TRBJ1-3 TRBD1 14 TRBV27 CASSRGSSGNTIYF TGTGCCAGCAGCAGGGGGAGCTCTGGAAACACCATATATTTT
- TRBJ2-7 TRBD1 13 TRBV7-7 CASSLDRNYEQYF TGTGCCAGCAGCTTGGACAGGAACTACGAGCAGTACTTC
few TRBJ2-7 TRBD2 15 TRBV27 CASGPRGGSLIEQYF TGTGCCAGCGGTCCGCGGGGCGGGAGTTTGATCGAGCAGTACTTC
- TRBJ2-7 TRBD1 15 TRBV19 CASGRGRGGSYEQYF TGTGCCAGTGGCAGGGGGCGCGGCGGGTCCTACGAGCAGTACTTC
once TRBJ1-2 TRBD1 15 TRBV11-2 CASSLNRDRVTGYTF TGTGCCAGCAGCTTAAACCGGGACAGGGTAACGGGCTACACCTTC
- TRBJ1-5 - 15 TRBV19 CASSIDPSSFMPQHF TGTGCCAGTAGTATAGACCCCAGTTCTTTTATGCCCCAGCATTTT
few TRBJ1-2 - 14 TRBV30 CAWSVTGVNYGYTF TGTGCCTGGAGTGTTACCGGGGTTAACTATGGCTACACCTTC
- TRBJ2-7 - 13 TRBV30 CAWSMGLYYEQYF TGTGCCTGGAGTATGGGACTGTACTACGAGCAGTACTTC
- TRBJ1-6 - 15 TRBV5-1 CASSPGTGGISPLHF TGCGCCAGCAGCCCCGGGACGGGGGGGATTTCACCCCTCCACTTT
medium-sized TRBJ1-2 TRBD1 12 TRBV19 CASRTGNYGYTF TGTGCCAGTAGGACAGGGAACTATGGCTACACCTTC
- TRBJ1-6 - 16 TRBV21-1 CASSKGGPIYNSPLHF TGTGCCAGCAGCAAGGGAGGGCCCATCTATAATTCACCCCTCCACTTT
few TRBJ2-5 - 14 TRBV5-6 CASTYSGPQETQYF TGTGCCAGCACCTACTCGGGACCGCAAGAGACCCAGTACTTC
- TRBJ1-1 - 14 TRBV19 CASSHRDLNTEAFF TGTGCCAGTAGCCACAGGGACCTGAACACTGAAGCTTTCTTT